A selection of T cell receptor beta chains follows, all from one sample in a study of memory CD4+ T cells and cytomegalovirus serostatus. Using immunoSEQ multiplex PCR, the repertoire was profiled, and TCRdb retains in-frame clones only, with some absent. The sample lists 38,000 or so clones, more than 75% occurring once. The specimen sequenced was memory CD4+ T cells from blood. These receptors were obtained from an adult in good health and CMV-seronegative. Each CDR3 is given with its conserved first and last residue. A D gene is named only where the DNA matches it firmly. Size tells how often a clone was seen (once, few, many) or the class of an expanded clone, and some rows leave it out.

J,D,size,V,CDR3,DNA
TRBJ2-7,TRBD2,few,TRBV30,CAWNDPGGNSYEQYF,TGTGCCTGGAATGACCCGGGAGGGAACTCCTACGAGCAGTACTTC
TRBJ2-7,-,-,TRBV15,CATSREPGSYEQYF,TGTGCCACCAGCAGAGAGCCGGGATCCTACGAGCAGTACTTC
TRBJ1-5,TRBD1,-,TRBV29-1,CSVAGQGNQPQHF,TGCAGCGTAGCGGGACAGGGGAATCAGCCCCAGCATTTT
TRBJ1-1,TRBD1,once,TRBV4-2,CASSQGGQGNTEAFF,TGTGCCAGCAGCCAAGGGGGACAGGGGAACACTGAAGCTTTCTTT
TRBJ2-1,-,-,TRBV6-4,CASSALEGNEQFF,TGTGCCAGCAGTGCCCTCGAAGGAAATGAGCAGTTCTTC
TRBJ1-5,-,-,TRBV27,CASSLLARMGSGSNQPQHF,TGTGCCAGCAGTTTATTAGCCAGGATGGGGTCTGGGAGCAATCAGCCCCAGCATTTT
TRBJ1-2,-,-,TRBV6-6,CASSIGANYGYTF,TGTGCCAGCTCTATTGGAGCTAACTATGGCTACACCTTC
TRBJ2-1,-,-,TRBV2,CASSVYTNEQFF,TGTGCCAGCAGTGTTTACACCAATGAGCAGTTCTTC
TRBJ1-1,TRBD1,-,TRBV7-9,CASSLAGGLNTEAFF,TGTGCCAGCAGCTTAGCAGGGGGCCTGAACACTGAAGCTTTCTTT
TRBJ2-1,-,once,TRBV2,CASSDPPEINDRRFF,TGTGCCAGCAGTGACCCGCCTGAGATAAATGACCGGCGGTTCTTC
TRBJ2-3,-,-,TRBV2,CASRRQSDTQYF,TGTGCCAGCAGGCGACAGTCAGATACGCAGTATTTT
TRBJ2-5,-,-,TRBV4-1,CASSHSHQETQYF,TGCGCCAGCAGCCATTCGCATCAAGAGACCCAGTACTTC
TRBJ2-5,-,-,TRBV6-1,CASRPALLETQYF,TGTGCCAGCAGACCCGCCCTACTGGAGACCCAGTACTTC
TRBJ1-1,-,-,TRBV5-1,CASSETVDTEAFF,TGCGCCAGCAGCGAAACGGTGGACACTGAAGCTTTCTTT
TRBJ1-4,TRBD1,-,TRBV7-9,CASSFTGDANEKLFF,TGTGCCAGCAGCTTCACAGGGGATGCAAATGAAAAACTGTTTTTT
TRBJ2-7,TRBD2,-,TRBV19,CASSNSGGAYEQYF,TGTGCCAGTAGTAATAGCGGGGGAGCCTACGAGCAGTACTTC
TRBJ1-2,TRBD1,-,TRBV19,CASSIDRAPGYTF,TGTGCCAGTAGTATCGACAGGGCCCCCGGCTACACCTTC
TRBJ1-3,-,few,TRBV6-5,CASSRGVGGNTIYF,TGTGCCAGCAGCCGTGGGGTTGGGGGAAACACCATATATTTT
TRBJ2-5,TRBD1,few,TRBV7-6,CASSLAPDRGRETQYF,TGTGCCAGCAGCTTAGCTCCGGACAGGGGGCGGGAGACCCAGTACTTC
TRBJ2-2,-,-,TRBV6-5,CASSMEGRRTGELFF,TGTGCCAGCAGTATGGAGGGGAGGCGCACCGGGGAGCTGTTTTTT
TRBJ1-2,-,-,TRBV5-6,CASSLAGEGYTF,TGTGCCAGCAGCTTGGCAGGTGAAGGCTACACCTTC
TRBJ1-2,TRBD1,-,TRBV6-5,CASSTRQGANGYTF,TGTGCCAGCAGCACGCGACAGGGGGCGAACGGCTACACCTTC
TRBJ2-1,TRBD1,-,TRBV6-4,CASSDTGQAKYNEQFF,TGTGCCAGCAGTGACACCGGACAGGCCAAGTACAATGAGCAGTTCTTC
TRBJ2-2,TRBD1,-,TRBV5-1,CASSDRGGNTGELFF,TGCGCCAGCAGCGACAGGGGAGGAAACACCGGGGAGCTGTTTTTT
TRBJ2-3,-,-,TRBV6-5,CASSSHGGPDTQYF,TGTGCCAGCAGTTCCCACGGGGGGCCAGATACGCAGTATTTT
TRBJ1-1,-,-,TRBV30,CAWRMNTEAFF,TGTGCCTGGAGAATGAACACTGAAGCTTTCTTT
TRBJ1-1,TRBD1,-,TRBV2,CARNRGMNTEAFF,TGTGCCAGAAACAGGGGGATGAACACTGAAGCTTTCTTT
TRBJ2-1,TRBD1,-,TRBV6-6,CASTPGQYDQFF,TGTGCCAGCACCCCGGGACAGTACGACCAGTTCTTC
TRBJ2-5,TRBD2,few,TRBV7-9,CASSPGLAGGQRETQYF,TGTGCCAGCAGCCCGGGACTAGCGGGGGGGCAGCGAGAGACCCAGTACTTC
TRBJ1-2,-,-,TRBV7-2,CASSPGRGSYLWYGYTF,TGTGCCAGCAGCCCTGGGAGGGGTTCTTATCTTTGGTATGGCTACACCTTC
TRBJ1-3,-,-,TRBV6-1,CASSYGGSVNTIYF,TGTGCCAGCAGTTATGGGGGGAGTGTGAACACCATATATTTT
TRBJ1-3,-,once,TRBV2,CASIRSSGNTIYF,TGTGCCAGCATCCGGAGCTCTGGAAACACCATATATTTT
TRBJ1-1,TRBD1,-,TRBV30,CAWSTTGGINEAFF,TGTGCCTGGAGTACGACAGGGGGGATAAATGAAGCTTTCTTT
TRBJ2-5,-,once,TRBV19,CASSNGLGYQETQYF,TGTGCCAGTAGTAACGGGTTAGGCTACCAAGAGACCCAGTACTTC
TRBJ1-2,TRBD1,-,TRBV2,CASTIGTGNYGYTF,TGTGCCAGCACGATCGGGACAGGGAACTATGGCTACACCTTC
TRBJ2-3,TRBD2,-,TRBV5-6,CASGLGLAASDTQYF,TGTGCCAGCGGATTGGGACTAGCGGCCTCAGATACGCAGTATTTT
TRBJ1-4,TRBD1,-,TRBV6-6,CASSYSGPGGEKLFF,TGTGCCAGCAGTTACTCGGGCCCAGGGGGGGAAAAACTGTTTTTT
TRBJ1-2,-,-,TRBV19,CASSIRTGYGYTF,TGTGCCAGTAGTATTCGGACGGGATATGGCTACACCTTC
TRBJ2-1,-,-,TRBV7-3,CASSLQMWGNEQFF,TGTGCCAGCAGCTTACAGATGTGGGGGAATGAGCAGTTCTTC
TRBJ2-7,-,-,TRBV2,CASGPSYEQYF,TGTGCCAGCGGGCCTTCCTACGAGCAGTACTTC